One and the same sample provided the 23 T cell receptor beta chains below, sequenced in a study of blood T cells in healthy people across ages. Through a sample-barcoded 5' primer and a J-beta primer mix, a second PCR was run for roughly 7 to 11 cycles. One entry per CDR3 protein results from TCRdb running MiXCR on the 5' RACE reads. The sample includes some 1.7 million distinct CDR3 sequences, over 25% of them seen just once. Input material: blood. These receptor sequences come from a woman between 25 and 40 years old in good health.

This clonotype has only a few counts. The V call is TRBV5-1, the J call TRBJ2-2, with 9 bases fitting TRBD1. CDR1 is SGHRS and CDR2 is YFSETQ in the germline V gene. V trimming: 3 bases; J trimming: 4 bases; junction bases outside the gene matches: 7. The CDR3 consists of 16 residues. CDR3: CASSSPGQGSTGELFF. CDR3 nucleotide sequence: TGCGCCAGCAGCTCACCGGGACAGGGATCCACCGGGGAGCTGTTTTTT.

V usage is TRBV5-1 and J usage is TRBJ2-7, with TRBD1 identical over 9 bases. Germline CDR1 is SGHRS and CDR2 is YFSETQ. J gave up 3 bases and V 3 bases, and 7 bases lay outside the gene matches. This CDR3 contains 15 residues. Written as DNA, the CDR3 is TGCGCCAGCAGCTCTACGACAGGGGGGTTCTACGAGCAGTACTTC. Translating gives CASSSTTGGFYEQYF.

The chain has TRBV20-1 and TRBJ2-2; TRBD2 agrees at 10 bases. With 6 bases clipped from V and 1 base from J, the junction kept 2 bases outside the gene matches. Germline loops: CDR1 DFQATT, CDR2 SNEGSKA (reference sequence). The CDR3 is made up of 14 amino acids. CDR3 DNA sequence: TGCAGTGCAATAGCGGGAGGGAACACCGGGGAGCTGTTTTTT. Residues: CSAIAGGNTGELFF.

The sample holds many counts of this clonotype. The V and J genes are TRBV28 and TRBJ2-1; tentative D call: TRBD2 (6 bases). Trimming removed 0 bases at V and 6 bases at J, with 9 bases between. This CDR3 has 14 amino acids. Germline-derived CDR1 and CDR2 are MDHEN and SYDVKM. The CDR3 DNA follows: TGTGCCAGCAGTTTATGGTCGGGGGTCAATGAGCAGTTCTTC. Translating it yields CASSLWSGVNEQFF. Looking up the rest from reference TRBV28 and TRBJ2-1 gives the full variable domain: DVKVTQSSRYLVKRTGEKVFLECVQDMDHENMFWYRQDPGLGLRLIYFSYDVKMKEKGDIPEGYSVSREKKERFSLILESASTNQTSMYLCASSLWSGVNEQFFGPGTRLTVL.

This chain links TRBV10-3 with TRBJ2-5; 12 nucleotides line up with TRBD1. CDR1 and CDR2 from the germline V gene are ENHRY and SYGVKD. This CDR3 has 16 amino acids. Losses at the gene ends were 3 bases for V and 7 bases for J; bases not matched to a gene: 9. For the CDR3, the DNA is TGTGCCATCAGTGACCCGGGACAGGGGGCCTGGGGGACCCAGTACTTC. Translated: CAISDPGQGAWGTQYF.

The J gene is TRBJ2-3, the V gene TRBV2; 10 positions agree with TRBD2. Germline CDR1 and CDR2: SNHLY and FYNNEI. J lost 0 bases, V lost 5 bases, and 8 bases had no gene match. This CDR3 is built from 17 residues. The CDR3 is CASSPGLATRSTDTQYF. CDR3 sequence (DNA): TGTGCCAGCAGTCCGGGACTAGCGACCCGGAGCACAGATACGCAGTATTTT. Supplemented by reference TRBV2 and TRBJ2-3, the full variable domain reads EPEVTQTPSHQVTQMGQEVILRCVPISNHLYFYWYRQILGQKVEFLVSFYNNEISEKSEIFDDQFSVERPDGSNFTLKIRSTKLEDSAMYFCASSPGLATRSTDTQYFGPGTRLTVL.

The chain carries TRBV7-6 and TRBJ2-1, with 10 bases lining up with TRBD2. The V gene end was trimmed by 2 bases and the J gene end by 9 bases; junction bases not matched to a gene: 10. Germline V gene data show CDR1 as SGHVS and CDR2 as FNYEAQ. CDR3 size: 16 residues. CDR3 nucleotides: TGTGCCAGCAGCTTAAGGGCCACTAGCGGGGTGGGTGAGCAGTTCTTC. Translation gives CASSLRATSGVGEQFF.

This clonotype was counted between two and nine times. The chain links TRBV14 to TRBJ2-3; D remains unclear. V was clipped by 2 bases and J by 7 bases, with 13 bases between them. Looked up from germline, CDR1 is SGHDN and CDR2 is FVKESK. This CDR3 has 14 residues. CDR3 in amino acids: CASSQRPAVHTQYF. CDR3 DNA sequence: TGTGCCAGCAGCCAACGTCCCGCCGTCCATACGCAGTATTTT.

Many counts were recorded for this clonotype. This chain joins TRBV28 and TRBJ2-4; D gene unclear. V dropped 3 bases and J dropped 0 bases, with 12 bases sitting between them. Germline CDR1 and CDR2: MDHEN and SYDVKM. The CDR3 is 16 amino acids. CDR3 nucleotide sequence: TGTGCCAGCAGTTTGTCCGGAAGTCAAGCCAAAAACATTCAGTACTTC. It encodes CASSLSGSQAKNIQYF.

This rearrangement joins TRBV12-3 or TRBV12-4 to TRBJ2-1; D gene ambiguous. This CDR3 is built from 17 residues. Trimming removed 7 bases at V and 0 bases at J, with 19 bases between. CDR3: CASNLSALTPSYNEQFF. DNA for the CDR3: TGTGCCAGCAATTTGAGCGCCCTCACGCCCTCCTACAATGAGCAGTTCTTC.

In this sample, this clonotype turned up many times. This chain joins TRBV29-1 and TRBJ2-1; D may be TRBD1 (5 bases). This CDR3 spans 14 amino acids. Trimming took off 3 bases at V and 5 bases at J, with 14 bases between the two ends. Looked up from germline, CDR1 is SQVTM and CDR2 is ANQGSEA. The CDR3 sequence is CSVDLGQGHNEQFF. The CDR3 nucleotides read TGCAGCGTTGATTTGGGGCAGGGCCACAATGAGCAGTTCTTC.

This chain links TRBV30 with TRBJ1-2; D unresolved. CDR1 is GTSNPN, CDR2 SVGIG, per germline (reference sequence). Trimming left V 4 bases short and J 4 bases short, with 16 bases between. This CDR3 spans 14 amino acids. CDR3 in amino acids: CAWTLPTAPYGYTF. In DNA, the CDR3 is TGTGCCTGGACCTTGCCGACGGCCCCCTATGGCTACACCTTC.

This rearrangement joins TRBV5-1 to TRBJ2-1; a weak D match, TRBD1 (6 bases). In germline, CDR1 is SGHRS, CDR2 YFSETQ. Trimming took 0 bases from V and 6 from J, leaving 13 bases between them. The CDR3 consists of 15 residues. For the CDR3, the DNA is TGCGCCAGCAGCTTGGCCGTACAGGGTCGCAATGAGCAGTTCTTC. It translates to CASSLAVQGRNEQFF. Combining the CDR3 with reference TRBV5-1 and TRBJ2-1 gives the whole variable domain KAGVTQTPRYLIKTRGQQVTLSCSPISGHRSVSWYQQTPGQGLQFLFEYFSETQRNKGNFPGRFSGRQFSNSRSEMNVSTLELGDSALYLCASSLAVQGRNEQFFGPGTRLTVL.

The sample holds many counts of this clonotype. The chain employs TRBV7-9 and TRBJ2-7; TRBD2 aligns across 7 bases. This CDR3 is 13 amino acids long. With 5 bases clipped from V and 2 bases from J, the junction kept 3 bases outside the gene matches. Germline V gene lookup returns CDR1 SEHNR and CDR2 FQNEAQ (reference sequence). CDR3: CASSLSGAYEQYF. The CDR3 region has the DNA TGTGCCAGCAGCCTCAGCGGGGCCTACGAGCAGTACTTC.

On this clonotype itself: This may stem from a read error, because a much larger clone lies one nucleotide away. This chain joins TRBV11-2 and TRBJ2-4, with D possibly TRBD1 on 6 matching bases. Germline CDR1 and CDR2: SGHAT and FQNNGV. The CDR3 has 15 residues. CDR3 region: CAGSSQGFSGDIQYF. CDR3 coding DNA: TGTGCCGGCAGCTCCCAGGGGTTTAGTGGAGACATTCAGTACTTC.

Comment on this clonotype: A much larger clone sits a single nucleotide away, making a read error possible. The J gene is TRBJ2-1, the V gene TRBV7-9; D might be TRBD2 (6 bases). Trimming left V 4 bases short and J 10 bases short, with 20 bases between. Per germline, CDR1 SEHNR and CDR2 FQNEAQ (reference sequence). This CDR3 spans 15 amino acids. The CDR3 protein is CASSSVGGLPYEQFF. The DNA of the CDR3 is TGTGCCAGCAGCTCCGTCGGAGGGCTGCCCTACGAGCAGTTCTTC.

This clonotype showed up just a few times. J is TRBJ2-7 and V is TRBV18, with TRBD1 matching 7 bases. The CDR3 spans 16 residues. The V segment lost 3 bases and the J segment 2 bases; nucleotides outside the gene matches: 10. Germline-derived CDR1 and CDR2 are KGHSH and LQKENI. In DNA form, the CDR3 reads TGTGCCAGCTCACCTTCGAGGGGGACAGCAACCTACGAGCAGTACTTC. Encoded protein: CASSPSRGTATYEQYF.

V and J are TRBV3-1 and TRBJ2-5; D might be TRBD2 (6 bases). CDR3 length equals 14 residues. Germline V gives CDR1 LGHDT, CDR2 YNNKEL (reference sequence). Trimming removed 4 bases at V and 4 bases at J, with 13 bases between. CDR3 protein: CASSLDLATETQYF. The DNA for the CDR3 is TGTGCCAGCAGCCTCGATCTAGCGACAGAGACCCAGTACTTC.

The chain is built from TRBV7-2 and TRBJ2-3, with D hard to call. Germline CDR1 and CDR2: SGHTA and FQGNSA. CDR3 length: 15 amino acids. Trimming cost V 1 base and J 2 bases, with 10 bases left between them. The CDR3 protein is CASSLDTHFTDTQYF. The CDR3 coding sequence is TGTGCCAGCAGCTTAGACACGCACTTCACAGATACGCAGTATTTT.

This chain connects TRBV7-2 to TRBJ1-6, with TRBD1 as a possible D gene (5 bases). In germline, CDR1 is SGHTA, CDR2 FQGNSA. This CDR3 is 13 amino acids long. V lost 5 bases, J lost 17 bases, and 19 bases lay in between. The CDR3 bases are TGTGCCAGCAGCCGGAGGGGTAATACAGGTGTCCACTTT. The encoded protein is CASSRRGNTGVHF.

Only one count was recorded for this clonotype. V and J are TRBV7-9 and TRBJ2-1; 8 bases map to TRBD2. V lost 5 bases, J lost 8 bases, and 11 bases stayed unmatched. Germline V gene lookup returns CDR1 SEHNR and CDR2 FQNEAQ (reference sequence). The length of the CDR3 is 15 residues. CDR3 loop: CASSVSGALSHEQFF. The CDR3 coding sequence is TGTGCCAGCAGCGTTAGCGGGGCCCTAAGTCATGAGCAGTTCTTC.

The chain is built from TRBV6-4 and TRBJ2-1; weak D call: TRBD1 (6 bases). This CDR3 has 16 residues. The germline V gene encodes CDR1 MRHNA and CDR2 SNTAGT. V gave up 6 bases and J gave up 0 bases, with 15 bases separating them. In nucleotides, the CDR3 is TGTGCCAGCAGCGGCACAGGGTTAGCCTCCTACAATGAGCAGTTCTTC. This sequence encodes CASSGTGLASYNEQFF.

J is TRBJ1-2 and V is TRBV7-9; no firm D call. Germline CDR1 SEHNR, CDR2 FQNEAQ (reference sequence). The CDR3 extends over 13 amino acids. V was cut by 0 bases and J by 11 bases, with 13 bases left in between. The CDR3 sequence: CASSLALAFGYTF. CDR3 bases: TGTGCCAGCAGCTTAGCGCTAGCCTTCGGGTACACCTTC.